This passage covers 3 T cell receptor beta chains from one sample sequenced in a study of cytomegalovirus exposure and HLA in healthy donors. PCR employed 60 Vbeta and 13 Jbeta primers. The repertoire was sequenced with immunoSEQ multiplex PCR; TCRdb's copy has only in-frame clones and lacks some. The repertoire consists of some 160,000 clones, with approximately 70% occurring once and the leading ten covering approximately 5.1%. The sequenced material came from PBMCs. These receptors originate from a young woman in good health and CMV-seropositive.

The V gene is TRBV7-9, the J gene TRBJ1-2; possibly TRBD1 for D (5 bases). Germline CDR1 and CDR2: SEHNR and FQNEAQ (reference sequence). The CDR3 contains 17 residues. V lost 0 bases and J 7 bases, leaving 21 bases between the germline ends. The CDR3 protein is CASSLATAGIYGSGYTF. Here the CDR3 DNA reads TGTGCCAGCAGCTTAGCCACAGCAGGGATTTATGGTAGTGGCTACACCTTC.

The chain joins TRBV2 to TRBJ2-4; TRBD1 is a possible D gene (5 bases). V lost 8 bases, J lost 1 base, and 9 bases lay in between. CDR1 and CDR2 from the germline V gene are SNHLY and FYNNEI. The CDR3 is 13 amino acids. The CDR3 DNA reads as TGTGCCAGCGTAGGGGTGGCCAAAAACATTCAGTACTTC. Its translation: CASVGVAKNIQYF.

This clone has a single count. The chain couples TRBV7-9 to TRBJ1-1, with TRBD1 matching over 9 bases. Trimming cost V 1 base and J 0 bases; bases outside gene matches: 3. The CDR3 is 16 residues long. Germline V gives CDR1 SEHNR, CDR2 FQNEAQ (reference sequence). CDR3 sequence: CASSLEQGAMNTEAFF. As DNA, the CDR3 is TGTGCCAGCAGCTTAGAACAGGGGGCGATGAACACTGAAGCTTTCTTT.